This T cell receptor beta chain was profiled in a study of long-term antiretroviral therapy in people with HIV. The assay used was immunoSEQ (version v3.0), run at survey level. Method: immunoSEQ multiplex PCR; TCRdb's copy keeps in-frame clones and lacks some. The sample has nearly 20,000 clones, 75% to 90% seen once. This CDR3 has 11 residues. The V gene's germline CDR1 is MNHEY and CDR2 SMNVEV (reference sequence). Trimming pared 7 bases from V and 5 bases from J, leaving 6 bases between. The input for sequencing was unsorted PBMCs, taken 0.2 years after starting antiretroviral therapy. The rearrangement uses TRBV27 and TRBJ2-1; D gene unclear. This clonotype originated in a woman aged 40 to 49 with HIV. CDR3 protein: CASIWHNEQFF. The CDR3 DNA is TGTGCCAGCATTTGGCACAATGAGCAGTTCTTC.